Below, one TCR beta chain is given with its context. This specimen belongs to a study of blood T cell repertoires in COVID-19. Study context: The samples span acute and convalescent COVID-19 from the United States, Italy and Spain. T cells, B-cell-depleted T cells, or PBMCs supplied cDNA or gDNA.

This CDR3 is built from 14 residues. The germline gives CDR1 SGDLS, CDR2 YYNGEE. Trimming pared 5 bases from V and 0 bases from J, leaving 12 bases between. As handled by the study authors: The assay estimated nucleated cells by amplifying reference gene primers. Using immunoSEQ multiplex PCR, the repertoire was profiled, and TCRdb retains in-frame clones only, with some absent. For V, J and clone size, that table is used; D and trimming come from the DNA. The repertoire has some 240,000 clones, 70% to 90% of them found once; the top ten carry roughly 13%. The sequenced sample was peripheral blood. This clonotype was sampled from a human donor in a cohort sampled during active COVID-19. The rearrangement uses TRBV9 and TRBJ2-7, with a weak D call TRBD1 (6 bases). CDR3 in DNA: TGTGCCAGCAGTGGCCGGGACAACTCCTACGAGCAGTACTTC. This encodes CASSGRDNSYEQYF.